This TCR beta chain was documented in a study of T cell responses to AZD1222 COVID-19 vaccine. Study conclusions and caveats: The study sampled repertoires only after the peak T cell response. Nearly half of spike-specific TCRs reportedly go after variant regions that carry no mutations. Vaccine-associated CD4 TCRs ranged over spike, dominating at 160-218 and 743-854.

V was clipped by 3 bases and J by 4 bases, with 19 bases between them. The germline CDR1 and CDR2 sequences are SNHLY and FYNNEI. There are 16 residues in the CDR3. In regard to this clone: Its antigen remains unknown.

The method was immunoSEQ multiplex PCR; TCRdb's version includes in-frame clones alone and lacks a portion of them. The table has approximately 150,000 clones, 85% to 95% seen once. The chain couples TRBV2 to TRBJ2-7, with no clear D. Sample: peripheral blood, taken after recovery from COVID-19. The clonotype was recovered from an adult who had recovered from COVID-19. The CDR3 DNA sequence: TGTGCCAGCAGTGATAATCCCCTCAGAGATAATTACGAGCAGTACTTC. Its protein is CASSDNPLRDNYEQYF.